This entry features one T cell receptor beta chain sequence. Its antigen is unidentified. V gave up 3 bases and J gave up 2 bases; unmatched junction bases: 6. The CDR3 loop spans 15 amino acids. Germline-derived CDR1 and CDR2 are KGHSH and LQKENI. The data were taken from a study of Ad26.COV2.S vaccination and SARS-CoV-2 variants. Turning to the study itself: The authors gave Ad26.COV2.S intramuscularly, either once or twice 56 days apart. The study's findings and limits: TCR breadth and depth estimates may have understated total T cell responses.

Treatment given: 15 to 20 received Ad26.COV2.S at low or high dose, single or two shots; roughly 5 received placebo; per-sample allocation not given. Collection of the samples took place on day 63 after the first injection of vaccine or placebo. Repertoires were generated with immunoSEQ multiplex PCR, while TCRdb's copy carries only in-frame clones and drops some. The data show about 460,000 clones, 70% to 90% seen once. The specimen comprised peripheral blood, sampled in a trial of Ad26.COV2.S vaccine versus placebo. V usage is TRBV18 and J usage is TRBJ1-2; 7 nucleotides agree with TRBD1. The sequence derives from a person aged 18-65 years who received the Ad26.COV2.S COVID-19 vaccine or a placebo. The CDR3 here is CASSPSRGLNYGYTF. The CDR3, as DNA: TGTGCCAGCTCACCTTCAAGGGGGCTCAACTATGGCTACACCTTC.